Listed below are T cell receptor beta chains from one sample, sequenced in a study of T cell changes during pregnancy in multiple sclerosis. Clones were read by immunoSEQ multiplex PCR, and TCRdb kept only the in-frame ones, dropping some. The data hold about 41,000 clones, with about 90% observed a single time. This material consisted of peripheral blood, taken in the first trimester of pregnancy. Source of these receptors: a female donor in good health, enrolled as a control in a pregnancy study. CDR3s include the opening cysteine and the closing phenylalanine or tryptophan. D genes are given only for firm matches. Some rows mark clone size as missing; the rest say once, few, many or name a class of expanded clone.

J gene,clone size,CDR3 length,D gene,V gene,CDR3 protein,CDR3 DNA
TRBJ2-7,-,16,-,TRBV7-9,CASSLLRGSQSYEQYF,TGTGCCAGCAGCTTATTACGGGGTTCCCAATCTTACGAGCAGTACTTC
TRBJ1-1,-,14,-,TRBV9,CASSASGLNTEAFF,TGTGCCAGCAGCGCCTCAGGGTTAAACACTGAAGCTTTCTTT
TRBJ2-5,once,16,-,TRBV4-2,CASSQEVSGLQETQYF,TGTGCCAGCAGCCAAGAAGTCTCGGGACTGCAAGAGACCCAGTACTTC
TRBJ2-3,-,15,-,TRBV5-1,CASSLEGADTDTQYF,TGCGCCAGCAGCTTGGAGGGAGCGGATACAGATACGCAGTATTTT
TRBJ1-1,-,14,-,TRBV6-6,CASSYSRGNTEAFF,TGTGCCAGCAGTTACTCTAGGGGAAACACTGAAGCTTTCTTT
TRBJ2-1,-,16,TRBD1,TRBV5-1,CASSRPGQGTYNEQFF,TGCGCCAGCAGCCGACCGGGACAGGGGACCTACAATGAGCAGTTCTTC
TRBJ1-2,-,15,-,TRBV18,CASSPERGRGGGYTF,TGTGCCAGCTCACCAGAAAGGGGGAGAGGTGGAGGCTACACCTTC
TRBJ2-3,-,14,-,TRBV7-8,CASSLVTASDTQYF,TGTGCCAGCAGCTTAGTGACAGCATCTGATACGCAGTATTTT
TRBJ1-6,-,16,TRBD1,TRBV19,CASSNPGQGNNSPLHF,TGTGCCAGTAGTAATCCGGGACAGGGGAATAATTCACCCCTCCACTTT
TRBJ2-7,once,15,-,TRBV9,CASSVAMAGDHEQYF,TGTGCCAGCAGCGTAGCTATGGCAGGGGATCACGAGCAGTACTTC
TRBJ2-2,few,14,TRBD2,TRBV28,CASSLLAGGGELFF,TGTGCCAGCAGTTTACTAGCGGGAGGCGGGGAGCTGTTTTTT
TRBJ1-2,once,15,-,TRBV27,CASTRGVGPNYGYTF,TGTGCCAGCACGAGAGGAGTCGGCCCCAACTATGGCTACACCTTC
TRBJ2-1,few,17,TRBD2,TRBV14,CASSQRPSGSLWNEQFF,TGTGCCAGCAGCCAAAGGCCTAGCGGGAGCTTATGGAATGAGCAGTTCTTC
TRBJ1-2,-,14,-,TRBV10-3,CAISDGGGSYGYTF,TGTGCCATCAGTGATGGGGGCGGAAGCTATGGCTACACCTTC
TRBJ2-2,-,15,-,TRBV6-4,CASSEAGDHTGELFF,TGTGCCAGCAGTGAAGCAGGGGACCACACCGGGGAGCTGTTTTTT
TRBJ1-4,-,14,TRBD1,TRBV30,CAWKRGTGDEKLFF,TGTGCCTGGAAAAGGGGGACAGGGGATGAAAAACTGTTTTTT
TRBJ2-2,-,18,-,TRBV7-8,CASSLFPLWTSNTGELFF,TGTGCCAGCAGCTTATTCCCATTGTGGACATCTAACACCGGGGAGCTGTTTTTT